This T cell receptor beta chain was recorded in a study of human T cells and chemical hapten exposure. Study information: DPC (0.01%) was patch tested on the upper back and read at 6 days.

The time point denotes: patch test 1, 2 weeks after DPC sensitization. Indicated treatment: therapeutic diphenylcyclopropenone sensitization with weekly scalp DPC. CDR1 is GTSNPN, CDR2 SVGIG, per germline (reference sequence). The J segment lost 6 bases and the V segment lost 0 bases, leaving 7 bases of the junction unmatched. CDR3 size: 15 residues. Via MiXCR, TCRdb re-called the RACE reads, giving one row per CDR3 protein. This sample has roughly 180,000 distinct CDR3 sequences, with under 25% found just once. The material sequenced was whole blood, taken in connection with sensitization to the hapten diphenylcyclopropenone (DPC). The chain couples TRBV30 to TRBJ2-5; 10 bases are shared with TRBD2. The receptor was isolated from a woman aged 45-59 years with alopecia areata. Some clones in this sample may be carry-over from other donors' samples. CDR3 nucleotides: TGTGCCTGGAGTGTACAGGCTAGCGGGGGTAAGACCCAGTACTTC. This codes for CAWSVQASGGKTQYF. The entire variable domain, with the rest obtained from reference TRBV30 and TRBJ2-5, is as follows: SQTIHQWPATLVQPVGSPLSLECTVEGTSNPNLYWYRQAAGRGLQLLFYSVGIGQISSEVPQNLSASRPQDRQFILSSKKLLLSDSGFYLCAWSVQASGGKTQYFGPGTRLLVL.